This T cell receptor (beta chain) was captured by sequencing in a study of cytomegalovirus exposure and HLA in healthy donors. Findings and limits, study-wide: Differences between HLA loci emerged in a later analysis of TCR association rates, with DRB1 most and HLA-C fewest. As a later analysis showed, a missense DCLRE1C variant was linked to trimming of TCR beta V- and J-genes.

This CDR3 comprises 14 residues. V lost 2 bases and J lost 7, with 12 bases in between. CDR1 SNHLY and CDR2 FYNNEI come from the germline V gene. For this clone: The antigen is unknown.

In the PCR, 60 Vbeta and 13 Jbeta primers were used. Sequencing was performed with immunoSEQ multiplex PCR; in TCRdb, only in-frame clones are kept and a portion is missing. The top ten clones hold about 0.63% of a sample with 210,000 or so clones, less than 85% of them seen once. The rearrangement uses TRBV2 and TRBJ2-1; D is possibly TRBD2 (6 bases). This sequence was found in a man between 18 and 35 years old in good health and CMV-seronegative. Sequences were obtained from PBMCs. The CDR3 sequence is CASSERRELNEQFF. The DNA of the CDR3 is TGTGCCAGCAGTGAAAGGAGGGAATTGAATGAGCAGTTCTTC. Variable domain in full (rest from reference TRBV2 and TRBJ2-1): EPEVTQTPSHQVTQMGQEVILRCVPISNHLYFYWYRQILGQKVEFLVSFYNNEISEKSEIFDDQFSVERPDGSNFTLKIRSTKLEDSAMYFCASSERRELNEQFFGPGTRLTVL.